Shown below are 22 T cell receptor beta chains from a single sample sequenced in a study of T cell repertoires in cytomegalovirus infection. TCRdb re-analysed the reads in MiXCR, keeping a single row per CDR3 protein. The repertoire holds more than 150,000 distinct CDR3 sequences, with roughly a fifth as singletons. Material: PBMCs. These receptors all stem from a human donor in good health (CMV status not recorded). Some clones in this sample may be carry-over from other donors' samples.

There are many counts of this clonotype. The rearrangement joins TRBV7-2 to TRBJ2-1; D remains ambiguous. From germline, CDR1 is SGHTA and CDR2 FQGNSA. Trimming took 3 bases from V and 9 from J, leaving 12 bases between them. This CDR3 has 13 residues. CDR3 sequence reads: CASSFITKGEQFF. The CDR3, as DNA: TGTGCCAGCAGCTTTATAACGAAAGGTGAGCAGTTCTTC.

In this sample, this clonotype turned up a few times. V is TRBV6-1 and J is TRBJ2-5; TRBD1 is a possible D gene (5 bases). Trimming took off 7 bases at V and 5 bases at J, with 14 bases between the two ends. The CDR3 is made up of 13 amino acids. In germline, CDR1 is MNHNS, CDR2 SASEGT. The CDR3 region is CASMRKGLETQYF. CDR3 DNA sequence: TGTGCCAGCATGAGAAAGGGGCTGGAGACCCAGTACTTC.

The CDR3 protein is CSARALGRTSGEQYF. The CDR3 DNA is TGCAGTGCTAGAGCCCTGGGGAGGACCTCGGGGGAGCAGTACTTC. The chain is built from TRBV20-1 and TRBJ2-7; D perhaps matches TRBD2 (6 bases). V lost 1 base and J lost 7, with 20 bases in between. From germline, CDR1 is DFQATT and CDR2 SNEGSKA (reference sequence). CDR3 length: 15 residues.

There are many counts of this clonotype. CDR3 sequence (DNA): TGTGCCAGCAGCTTAGGACTAGCGGGAGGGAGCTCCTACGAGCAGTACTTC. The encoded protein is CASSLGLAGGSSYEQYF. The V and J genes are TRBV7-2 and TRBJ2-7, with TRBD2 matching 14 bases. The V and J ends lost 1 base and 0 bases, in that order; junction bases with no gene match: 2. The germline V gene encodes CDR1 SGHTA and CDR2 FQGNSA. The CDR3 consists of 17 residues.

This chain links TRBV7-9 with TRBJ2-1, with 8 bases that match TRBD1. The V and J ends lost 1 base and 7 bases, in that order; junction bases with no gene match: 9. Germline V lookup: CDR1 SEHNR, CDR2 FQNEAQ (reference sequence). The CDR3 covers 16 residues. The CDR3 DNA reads TGTGCCAGCAGCTTAGTTTCCGGGACAGGCTCGAATGAGCAGTTCTTC. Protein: CASSLVSGTGSNEQFF.

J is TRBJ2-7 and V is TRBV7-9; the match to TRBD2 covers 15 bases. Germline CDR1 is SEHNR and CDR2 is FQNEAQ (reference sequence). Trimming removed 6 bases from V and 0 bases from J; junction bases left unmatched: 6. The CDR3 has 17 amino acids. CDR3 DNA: TGTGCCAGCAGTAGAGGACTAGCGGGGGGGAGCTCCTACGAGCAGTACTTC. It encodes CASSRGLAGGSSYEQYF.

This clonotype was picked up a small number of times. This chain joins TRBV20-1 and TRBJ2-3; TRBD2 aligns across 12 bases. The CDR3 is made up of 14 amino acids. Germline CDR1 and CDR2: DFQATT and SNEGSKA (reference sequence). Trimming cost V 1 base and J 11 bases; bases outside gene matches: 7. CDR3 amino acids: CSARASGGAVKQYF. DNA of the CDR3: TGCAGTGCTAGAGCTAGCGGGGGGGCCGTTAAGCAGTATTTT.

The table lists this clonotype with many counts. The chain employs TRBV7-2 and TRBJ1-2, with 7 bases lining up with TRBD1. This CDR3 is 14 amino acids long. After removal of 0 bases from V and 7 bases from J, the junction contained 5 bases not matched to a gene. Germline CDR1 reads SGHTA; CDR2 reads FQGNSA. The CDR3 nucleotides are TGTGCCAGCAGCTTAGCCAGGGGGTTGGGTGGCTACACCTTC. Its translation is CASSLARGLGGYTF.

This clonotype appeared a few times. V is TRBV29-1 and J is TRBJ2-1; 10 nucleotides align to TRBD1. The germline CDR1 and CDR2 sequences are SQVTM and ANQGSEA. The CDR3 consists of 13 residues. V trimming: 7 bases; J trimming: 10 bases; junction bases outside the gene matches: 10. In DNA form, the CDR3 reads TGCAGCGGACGGGGACAGGGGTCTATGGAGCAGTTCTTC. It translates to CSGRGQGSMEQFF.

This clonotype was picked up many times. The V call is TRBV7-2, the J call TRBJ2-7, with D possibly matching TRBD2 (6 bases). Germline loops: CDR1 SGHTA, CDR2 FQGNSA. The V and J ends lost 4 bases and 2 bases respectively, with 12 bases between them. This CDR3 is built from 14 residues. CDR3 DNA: TGTGCCAGCAGCTGGGTGGGGGGAGCCTACGAGCAGTACTTC. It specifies CASSWVGGAYEQYF.

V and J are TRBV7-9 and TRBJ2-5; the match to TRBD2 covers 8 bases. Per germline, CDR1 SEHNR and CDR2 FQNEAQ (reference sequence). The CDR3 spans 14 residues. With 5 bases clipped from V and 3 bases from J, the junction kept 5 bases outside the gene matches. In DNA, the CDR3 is TGTGCCAGCAGCCCCGGGGGGGCGGAAGAGACCCAGTACTTC. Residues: CASSPGGAEETQYF.

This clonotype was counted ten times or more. The DNA for the CDR3 is TGTGCCAGCAGCATGACAGGGGAATGGGGCACTGAAGCTTTCTTT. Encoded protein: CASSMTGEWGTEAFF. The rearrangement joins TRBV7-2 to TRBJ1-1; 8 nucleotides match TRBD1. Germline lookup yields CDR1 SGHTA and CDR2 FQGNSA. Germline trimming cut 5 bases from V and 4 bases from J; bases unmatched to any gene: 9. The CDR3 spans 15 residues.

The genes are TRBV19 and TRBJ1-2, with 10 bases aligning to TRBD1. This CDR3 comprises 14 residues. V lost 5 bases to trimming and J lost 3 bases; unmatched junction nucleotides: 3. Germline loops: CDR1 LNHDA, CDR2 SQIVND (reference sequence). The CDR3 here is CASSLGTGDYGYTF. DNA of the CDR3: TGTGCCAGTAGTCTTGGGACAGGGGACTATGGCTACACCTTC. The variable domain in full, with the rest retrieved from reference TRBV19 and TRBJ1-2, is DGGITQSPKYLFRKEGQNVTLSCEQNLNHDAMYWYRQDPGQGLRLIYYSQIVNDFQKGDIAEGYSVSREKKESFPLTVTSAQKNPTAFYLCASSLGTGDYGYTFGSGTRLTVV.

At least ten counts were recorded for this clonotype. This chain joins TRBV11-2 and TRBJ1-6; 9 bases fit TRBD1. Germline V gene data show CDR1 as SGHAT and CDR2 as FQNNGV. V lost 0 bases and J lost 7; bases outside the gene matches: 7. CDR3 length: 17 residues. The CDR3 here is CASSLELGTGRNSPLHF. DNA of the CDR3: TGTGCCAGCAGCTTAGAACTGGGGACAGGGAGGAATTCACCCCTCCACTTT.

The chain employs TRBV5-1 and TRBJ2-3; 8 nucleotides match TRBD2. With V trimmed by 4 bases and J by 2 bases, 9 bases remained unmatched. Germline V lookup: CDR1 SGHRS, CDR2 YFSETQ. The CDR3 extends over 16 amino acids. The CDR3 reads CASSLEAGGPTDTQYF. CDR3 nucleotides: TGCGCCAGCAGCCTTGAGGCGGGAGGACCCACAGATACGCAGTATTTT.

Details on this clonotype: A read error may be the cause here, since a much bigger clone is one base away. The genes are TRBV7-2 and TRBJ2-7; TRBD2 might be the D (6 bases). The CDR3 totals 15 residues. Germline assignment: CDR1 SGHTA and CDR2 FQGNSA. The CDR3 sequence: CASSPVRGGSAGSHF. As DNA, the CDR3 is TGTGCCAGCAGCCCCGTGAGGGGTGGTAGCGCCGGGAGTCACTTC.

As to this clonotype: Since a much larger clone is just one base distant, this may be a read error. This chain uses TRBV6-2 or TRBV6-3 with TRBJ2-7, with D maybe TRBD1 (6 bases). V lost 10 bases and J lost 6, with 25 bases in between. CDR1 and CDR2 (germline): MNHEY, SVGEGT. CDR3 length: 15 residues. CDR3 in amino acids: CATVSGGRGFIEQYF. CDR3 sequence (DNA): TGTGCCACCGTTTCCGGAGGCAGGGGATTCATCGAGCAGTACTTC.

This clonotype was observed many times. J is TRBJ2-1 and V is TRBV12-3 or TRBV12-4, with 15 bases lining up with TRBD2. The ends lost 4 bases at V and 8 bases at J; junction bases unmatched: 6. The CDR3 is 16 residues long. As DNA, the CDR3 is TGTGCCAGCAGTTCCGCTGGACTAGCGGGAGGGGATGAGCAGTTCTTC. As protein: CASSSAGLAGGDEQFF.

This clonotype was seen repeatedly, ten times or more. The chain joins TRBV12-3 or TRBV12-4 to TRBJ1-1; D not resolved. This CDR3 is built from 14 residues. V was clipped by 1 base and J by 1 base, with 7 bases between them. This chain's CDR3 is CASSLGAPNTEAFF. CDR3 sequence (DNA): TGTGCCAGCAGTTTAGGGGCACCGAACACTGAAGCTTTCTTT.

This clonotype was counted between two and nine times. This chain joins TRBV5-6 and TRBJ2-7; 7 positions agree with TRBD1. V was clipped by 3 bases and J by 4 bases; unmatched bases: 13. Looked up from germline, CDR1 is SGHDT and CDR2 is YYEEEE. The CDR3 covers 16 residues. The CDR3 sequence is CASSYRDSSLFYEQYF. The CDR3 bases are TGTGCCAGCAGCTACAGGGACAGCTCCTTATTTTACGAGCAGTACTTC.

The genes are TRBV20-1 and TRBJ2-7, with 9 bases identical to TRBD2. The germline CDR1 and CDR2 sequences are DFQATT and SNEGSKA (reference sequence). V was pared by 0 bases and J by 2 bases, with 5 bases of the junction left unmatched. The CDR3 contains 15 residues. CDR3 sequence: CSARDYGGRAYEQYF. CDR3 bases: TGCAGTGCTAGAGATTACGGCGGGAGGGCCTACGAGCAGTACTTC.

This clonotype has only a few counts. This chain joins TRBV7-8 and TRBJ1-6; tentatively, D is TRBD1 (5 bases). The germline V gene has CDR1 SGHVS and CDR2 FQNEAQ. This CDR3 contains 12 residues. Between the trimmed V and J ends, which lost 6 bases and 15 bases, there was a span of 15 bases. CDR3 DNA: TGTGCCAGCAGTCCCTTGGGGCAGGTCCTCCACTTT. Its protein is CASSPLGQVLHF.